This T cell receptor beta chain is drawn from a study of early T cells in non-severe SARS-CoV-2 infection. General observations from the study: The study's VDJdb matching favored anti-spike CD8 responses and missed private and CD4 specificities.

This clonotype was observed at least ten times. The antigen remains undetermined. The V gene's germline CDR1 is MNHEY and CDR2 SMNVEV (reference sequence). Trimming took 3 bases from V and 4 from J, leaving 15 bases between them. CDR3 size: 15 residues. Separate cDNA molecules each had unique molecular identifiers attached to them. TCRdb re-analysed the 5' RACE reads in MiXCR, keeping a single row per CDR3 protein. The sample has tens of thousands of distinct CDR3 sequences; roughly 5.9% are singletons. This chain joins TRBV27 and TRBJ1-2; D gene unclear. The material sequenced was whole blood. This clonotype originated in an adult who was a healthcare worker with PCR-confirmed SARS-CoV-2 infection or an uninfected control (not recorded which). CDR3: CASSFQWGEAYGYTF. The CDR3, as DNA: TGTGCCAGCAGTTTTCAGTGGGGAGAAGCCTATGGCTACACCTTC.